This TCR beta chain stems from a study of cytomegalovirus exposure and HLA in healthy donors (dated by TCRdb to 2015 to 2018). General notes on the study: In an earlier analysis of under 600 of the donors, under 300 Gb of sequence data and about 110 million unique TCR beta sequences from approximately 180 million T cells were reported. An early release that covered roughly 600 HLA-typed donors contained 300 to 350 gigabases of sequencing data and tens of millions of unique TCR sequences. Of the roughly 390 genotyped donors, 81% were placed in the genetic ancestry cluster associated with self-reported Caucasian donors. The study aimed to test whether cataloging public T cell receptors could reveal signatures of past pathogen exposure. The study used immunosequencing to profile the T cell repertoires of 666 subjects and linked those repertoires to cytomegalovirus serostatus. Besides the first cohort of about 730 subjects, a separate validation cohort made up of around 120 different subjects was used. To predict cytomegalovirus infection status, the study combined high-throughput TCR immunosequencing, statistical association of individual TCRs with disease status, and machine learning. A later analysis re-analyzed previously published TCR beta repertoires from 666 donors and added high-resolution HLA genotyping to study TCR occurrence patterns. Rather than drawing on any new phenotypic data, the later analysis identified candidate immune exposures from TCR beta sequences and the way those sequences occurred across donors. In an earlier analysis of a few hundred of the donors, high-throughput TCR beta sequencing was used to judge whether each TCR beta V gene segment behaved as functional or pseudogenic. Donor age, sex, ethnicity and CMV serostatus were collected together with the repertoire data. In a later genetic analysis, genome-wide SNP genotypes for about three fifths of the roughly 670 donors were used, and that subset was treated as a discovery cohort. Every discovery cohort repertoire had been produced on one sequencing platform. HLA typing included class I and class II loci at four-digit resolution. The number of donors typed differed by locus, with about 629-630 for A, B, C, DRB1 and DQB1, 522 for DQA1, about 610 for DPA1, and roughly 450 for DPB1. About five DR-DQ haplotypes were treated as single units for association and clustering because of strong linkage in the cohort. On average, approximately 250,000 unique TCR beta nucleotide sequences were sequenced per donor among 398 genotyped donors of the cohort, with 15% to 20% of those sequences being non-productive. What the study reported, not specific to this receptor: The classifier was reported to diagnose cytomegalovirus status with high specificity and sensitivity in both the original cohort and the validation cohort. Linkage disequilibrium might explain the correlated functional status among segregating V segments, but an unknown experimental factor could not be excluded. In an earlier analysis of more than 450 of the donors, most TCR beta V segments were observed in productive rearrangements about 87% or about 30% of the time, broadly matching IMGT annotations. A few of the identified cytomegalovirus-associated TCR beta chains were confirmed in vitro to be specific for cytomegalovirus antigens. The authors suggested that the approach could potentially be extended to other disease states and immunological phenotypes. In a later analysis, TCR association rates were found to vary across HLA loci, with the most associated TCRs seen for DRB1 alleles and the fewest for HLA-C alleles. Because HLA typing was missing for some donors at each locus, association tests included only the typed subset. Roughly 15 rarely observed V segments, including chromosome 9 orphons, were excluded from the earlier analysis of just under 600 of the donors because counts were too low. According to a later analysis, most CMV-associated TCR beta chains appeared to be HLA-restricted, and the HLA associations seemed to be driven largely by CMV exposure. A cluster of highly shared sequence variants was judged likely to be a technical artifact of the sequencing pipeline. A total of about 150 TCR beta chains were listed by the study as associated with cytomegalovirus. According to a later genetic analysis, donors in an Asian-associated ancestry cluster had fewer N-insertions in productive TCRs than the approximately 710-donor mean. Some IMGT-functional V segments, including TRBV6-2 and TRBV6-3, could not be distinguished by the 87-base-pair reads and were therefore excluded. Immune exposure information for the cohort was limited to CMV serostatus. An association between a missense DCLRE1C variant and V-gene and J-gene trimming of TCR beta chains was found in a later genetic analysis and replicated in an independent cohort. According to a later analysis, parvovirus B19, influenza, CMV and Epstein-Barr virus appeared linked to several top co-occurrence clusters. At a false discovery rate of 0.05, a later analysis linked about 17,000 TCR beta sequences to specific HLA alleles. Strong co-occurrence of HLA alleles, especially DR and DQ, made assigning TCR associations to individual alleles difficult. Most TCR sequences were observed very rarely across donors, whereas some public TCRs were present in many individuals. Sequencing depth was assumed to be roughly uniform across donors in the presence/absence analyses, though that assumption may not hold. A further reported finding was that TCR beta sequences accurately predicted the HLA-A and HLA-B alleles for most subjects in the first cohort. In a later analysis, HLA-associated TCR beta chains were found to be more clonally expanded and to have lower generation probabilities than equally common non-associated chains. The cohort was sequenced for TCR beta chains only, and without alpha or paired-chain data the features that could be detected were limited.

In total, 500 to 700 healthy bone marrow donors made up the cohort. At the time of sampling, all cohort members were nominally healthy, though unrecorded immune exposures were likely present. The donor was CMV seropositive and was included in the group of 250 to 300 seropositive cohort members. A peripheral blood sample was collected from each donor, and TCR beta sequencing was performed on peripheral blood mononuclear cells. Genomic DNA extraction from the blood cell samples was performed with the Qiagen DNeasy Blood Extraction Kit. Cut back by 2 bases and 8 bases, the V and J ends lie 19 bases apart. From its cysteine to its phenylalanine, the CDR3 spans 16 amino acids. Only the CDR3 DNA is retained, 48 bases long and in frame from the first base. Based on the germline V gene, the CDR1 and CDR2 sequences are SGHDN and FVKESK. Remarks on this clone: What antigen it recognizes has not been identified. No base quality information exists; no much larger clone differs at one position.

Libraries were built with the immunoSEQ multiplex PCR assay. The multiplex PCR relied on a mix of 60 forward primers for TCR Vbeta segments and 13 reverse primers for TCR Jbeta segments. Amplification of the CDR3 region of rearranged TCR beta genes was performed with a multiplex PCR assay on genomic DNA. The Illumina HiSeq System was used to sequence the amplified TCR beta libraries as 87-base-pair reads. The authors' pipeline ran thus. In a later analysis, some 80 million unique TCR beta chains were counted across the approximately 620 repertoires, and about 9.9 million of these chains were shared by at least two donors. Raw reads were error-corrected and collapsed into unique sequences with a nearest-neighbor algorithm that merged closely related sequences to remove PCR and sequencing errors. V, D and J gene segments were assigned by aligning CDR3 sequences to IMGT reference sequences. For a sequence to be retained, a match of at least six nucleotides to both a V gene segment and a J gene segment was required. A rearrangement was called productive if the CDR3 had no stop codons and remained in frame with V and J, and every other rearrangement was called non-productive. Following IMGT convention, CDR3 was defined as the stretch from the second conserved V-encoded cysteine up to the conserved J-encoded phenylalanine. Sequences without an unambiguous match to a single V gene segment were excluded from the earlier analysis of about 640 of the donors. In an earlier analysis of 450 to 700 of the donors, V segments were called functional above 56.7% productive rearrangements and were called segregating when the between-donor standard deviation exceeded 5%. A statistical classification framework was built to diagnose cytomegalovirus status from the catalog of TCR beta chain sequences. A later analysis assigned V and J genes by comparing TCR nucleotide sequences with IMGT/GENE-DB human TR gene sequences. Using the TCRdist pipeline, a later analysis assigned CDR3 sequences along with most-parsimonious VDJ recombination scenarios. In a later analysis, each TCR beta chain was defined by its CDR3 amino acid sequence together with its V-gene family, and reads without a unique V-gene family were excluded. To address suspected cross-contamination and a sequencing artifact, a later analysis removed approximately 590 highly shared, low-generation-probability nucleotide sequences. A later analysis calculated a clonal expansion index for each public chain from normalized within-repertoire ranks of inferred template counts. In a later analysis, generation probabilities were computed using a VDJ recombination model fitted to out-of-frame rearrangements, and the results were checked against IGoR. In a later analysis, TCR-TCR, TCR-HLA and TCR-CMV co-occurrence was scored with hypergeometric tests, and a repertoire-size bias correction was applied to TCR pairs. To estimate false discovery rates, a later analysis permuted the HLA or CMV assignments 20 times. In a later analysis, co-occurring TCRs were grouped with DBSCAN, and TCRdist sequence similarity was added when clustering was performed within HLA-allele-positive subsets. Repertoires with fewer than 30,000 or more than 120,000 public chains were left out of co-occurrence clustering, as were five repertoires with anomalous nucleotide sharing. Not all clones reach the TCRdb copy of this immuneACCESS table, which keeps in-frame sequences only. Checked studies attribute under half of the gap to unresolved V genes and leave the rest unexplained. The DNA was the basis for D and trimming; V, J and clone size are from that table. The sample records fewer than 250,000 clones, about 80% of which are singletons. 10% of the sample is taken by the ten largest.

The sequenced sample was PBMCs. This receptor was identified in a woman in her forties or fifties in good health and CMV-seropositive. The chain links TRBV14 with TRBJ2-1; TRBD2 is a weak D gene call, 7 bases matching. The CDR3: CASSQQEWGGLDEQFF. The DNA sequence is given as TGTGCCAGCAGCCAACAAGAGTGGGGGGGCCTGGATGAGCAGTTCTTC.